This entry lists 21 T cell receptor beta chains sequenced from one sample in a study of cytomegalovirus exposure and HLA in healthy donors. A multiplex PCR was run with 60 Vbeta primers and 13 Jbeta primers. Sequencing used immunoSEQ multiplex PCR; TCRdb keeps in-frame clones, though not all of them. The sample gives about 78,000 clones, roughly 84% of which show up once; 2.4% is in the top ten. The specimen sequenced was PBMCs. The receptors were gathered from a woman aged 45-59 years in good health and CMV-seronegative.

This chain links TRBV28 with TRBJ1-1, with D perhaps matching TRBD1 (5 bases). Germline CDR1 is MDHEN and CDR2 is SYDVKM. CDR3 size: 14 residues. With 7 bases removed from V and 1 base from J, the gap between germline ends came to 13 bases. The CDR3 reads CASTLGGGNTEAFF. The CDR3 coding sequence is TGTGCCAGCACCCTGGGGGGAGGGAACACTGAAGCTTTCTTT.

This clone was detected only a few times. This chain connects TRBV2 to TRBJ1-2, with 9 positions matching TRBD1. V was pared by 6 bases and J by 3 bases, with 2 bases of the junction left unmatched. The germline V gene has CDR1 SNHLY and CDR2 FYNNEI. CDR3 length: 13 residues. Written as DNA, the CDR3 is TGTGCCAGCAGCAGACAGGGGGACTATGGCTACACCTTC. The encoded protein is CASSRQGDYGYTF.

The chain recombines TRBV25-1 with TRBJ2-7, with unresolved D. The V gene's germline CDR1 is MGHDK and CDR2 SYGVNS. V was trimmed by 1 base and J by 0 bases, leaving 7 bases between them. The CDR3 runs to 14 residues. The CDR3 here is CASSESFSSYEQYF. In nucleotides, the CDR3 is TGTGCCAGCAGTGAATCTTTCAGCTCCTACGAGCAGTACTTC.

The genes are TRBV2 and TRBJ1-1, with D possibly matching TRBD1 (5 bases). CDR3 length: 11 residues. Germline CDR1 reads SNHLY; CDR2 reads FYNNEI. V dropped 8 bases and J dropped 7 bases, with 11 bases sitting between them. Here the CDR3 reads CASRGAIEAFF. As DNA, the CDR3 is TGTGCCAGCCGTGGGGCAATTGAAGCTTTCTTT.

CDR3 protein: CASRASGSGYEQYF. The CDR3 nucleotides read TGTGCCAGCAGGGCTAGCGGGAGTGGCTACGAGCAGTACTTC. The chain links TRBV25-1 to TRBJ2-7; TRBD2 agrees at 10 bases. The V segment lost 6 bases and the J segment 3 bases; nucleotides outside the gene matches: 5. The CDR3 contains 14 residues. CDR1 MGHDK and CDR2 SYGVNS come from the germline V gene.

This clone occurred a few times. The chain is built from TRBV2 and TRBJ2-3; a weak D match, TRBD2 (5 bases). CDR3 length: 14 amino acids. Between the trimmed V and J ends, which lost 3 bases and 1 base, there was a span of 8 bases. Germline V gene data show CDR1 as SNHLY and CDR2 as FYNNEI. Here the CDR3 DNA reads TGTGCCAGCAGTGAGCGGGTGCGCACAGATACGCAGTATTTT. The encoded protein is CASSERVRTDTQYF.

The sample holds one count of this clone. The V call is TRBV6-1, the J call TRBJ1-3; 7 bases map to TRBD1. V gave up 0 bases and J gave up 0 bases; unmatched junction bases: 2. Germline loops: CDR1 MNHNS, CDR2 SASEGT. This CDR3 region has 16 residues. The CDR3 reads CASSEAQGDSGNTIYF. CDR3 nucleotide sequence: TGTGCCAGCAGTGAAGCCCAGGGGGACTCTGGAAACACCATATATTTT.

The chain joins TRBV7-9 to TRBJ1-2; TRBD1 matches at 7 bases. CDR3 size: 17 residues. The germline gives CDR1 SEHNR, CDR2 FQNEAQ (reference sequence). Losses at the gene ends were 7 bases for V and 7 bases for J; bases not matched to a gene: 21. The CDR3 reads CASNTWVGTDGRGGYTF. As DNA, the CDR3 is TGTGCCAGCAATACGTGGGTCGGGACAGATGGTCGGGGTGGCTACACCTTC.

The V call is TRBV7-9, the J call TRBJ2-1, with a possible D match to TRBD2 (5 bases). Germline CDR1 and CDR2: SEHNR and FQNEAQ (reference sequence). V lost 1 base and J 9 bases, leaving 13 bases between the germline ends. There are 14 residues in the CDR3. The CDR3 bases are TGTGCCAGCAGCTTAGTACTAGGTCTTCCTGAGCAGTTCTTC. It yields the protein CASSLVLGLPEQFF.

The J gene is TRBJ2-2, the V gene TRBV4-1, with D uncertain. The CDR3 length is 14 residues. V lost 4 bases and J lost 5, with 11 bases in between. Per germline, CDR1 MGHRA and CDR2 YSYEKL. The CDR3 loop is CASSLELLTGELFF. As DNA, the CDR3 is TGCGCCAGCAGCCTAGAGTTACTAACCGGGGAGCTGTTTTTT.

The chain is built from TRBV28 and TRBJ1-1; 7 positions agree with TRBD1. From germline, CDR1 is MDHEN and CDR2 SYDVKM. The CDR3 runs to 17 residues. V lost 5 bases and J lost 6; bases outside the gene matches: 18. DNA for the CDR3: TGTGCCAGCAGTAACCGCCCCCGGACAGGTTTTGTAGCTGAAGCTTTCTTT. This encodes CASSNRPRTGFVAEAFF.

The rearrangement uses TRBV5-1 and TRBJ1-2, with 7 bases that match TRBD1. V was pared by 0 bases and J by 4 bases, with 3 bases of the junction left unmatched. This CDR3 has 14 residues. Germline V gene data show CDR1 as SGHRS and CDR2 as YFSETQ. CDR3 DNA sequence: TGCGCCAGCAGCTTGGCAGGGGGACTCTATGGCTACACCTTC. Protein: CASSLAGGLYGYTF.

The CDR3 DNA sequence: TGTGCCAGCAGCGTAGGCCCCCAGGGGCACGATGAGCAGTTCTTC. This translates into CASSVGPQGHDEQFF. The chain links TRBV9 to TRBJ2-1, with D possibly matching TRBD1 (6 bases). V lost 0 bases, J lost 8 bases, and 15 bases lay in between. CDR1 is SGDLS and CDR2 is YYNGEE in the germline V gene. The CDR3 length is 15 residues.

V usage is TRBV5-4 and J usage is TRBJ2-1, with 9 bases fitting TRBD1. The length of the CDR3 is 18 residues. CDR1 is SGHNT and CDR2 is YYREEE in the germline V gene (reference sequence). With 0 bases clipped from V and 0 bases from J, the junction kept 7 bases outside the gene matches. The CDR3, as DNA: TGTGCCAGCAGCTTGGAACCCCGGGACAGGGCCTCCTACAATGAGCAGTTCTTC. Its translation: CASSLEPRDRASYNEQFF.

On this clone itself: Mismatch with germline at one junction end may stem from a read error. The genes are TRBV7-7 and TRBJ2-2; the match to TRBD1 covers 8 bases. This CDR3 has 15 amino acids. Germline V gene sequence: CDR1 SSHAT, CDR2 FNYEAQ (reference sequence). The CDR3 DNA is TGTGCTAGCAGCTTAGGACAGGGAGGCACCGGGGAGCTGTTTTTT. It translates to CASSLGQGGTGELFF.

This clone was seen a handful of times. V usage is TRBV6-1 and J usage is TRBJ2-3; 7 bases are shared with TRBD1. There are 18 residues in the CDR3. The V gene end was trimmed by 1 base and the J gene end by 4 bases; junction bases not matched to a gene: 14. The germline CDR1 and CDR2 sequences are MNHNS and SASEGT. The CDR3 sequence is CASSEVEALDRFADTQYF. As DNA, the CDR3 is TGTGCCAGCAGTGAAGTCGAAGCTCTGGACAGGTTTGCAGATACGCAGTATTTT.

The CDR3 nucleotides read TGTGCCAGCAGTCTTGGGACAGGGGTCAATCAGCCCCAGCATTTT. Translated: CASSLGTGVNQPQHF. The chain uses TRBV27 and TRBJ1-5, with 10 bases fitting TRBD1. The germline V gene encodes CDR1 MNHEY and CDR2 SMNVEV (reference sequence). The trim removed 5 bases at V and 3 bases at J, leaving 4 bases unmatched. There are 15 residues in the CDR3.

The chain is built from TRBV18 and TRBJ2-2; TRBD1 might be the D (5 bases). Germline V gene data show CDR1 as KGHSH and CDR2 as LQKENI. With 6 bases removed from V and 9 bases from J, the gap between germline ends came to 11 bases. The CDR3 has 12 amino acids. In DNA, the CDR3 is TGTGCCAGCTCTGCTCAGGGCCGGGAGCTGTTTTTT. This encodes CASSAQGRELFF.

The chain uses TRBV6-5 and TRBJ1-2; tentatively, D is TRBD1 (5 bases). The CDR3 length is 15 residues. V was shortened by 6 bases and J by 8 bases, with 22 bases between the two germline ends. CDR1 and CDR2 (germline): MNHEY, SVGAGI. The CDR3 loop reads CASRSFGGKTWGYTF. The CDR3 DNA reads as TGTGCCAGCAGATCATTCGGGGGGAAAACTTGGGGCTACACCTTC.

The chain couples TRBV28 to TRBJ1-3, with 9 bases fitting TRBD1. The CDR3 totals 17 residues. Losses at the gene ends were 7 bases for V and 1 base for J; bases not matched to a gene: 11. CDR1 is MDHEN and CDR2 is SYDVKM in the germline V gene. The CDR3 here is CASTLGTGKASGNTIYF. In DNA form, the CDR3 reads TGTGCCAGCACCCTCGGGACAGGGAAAGCATCTGGAAACACCATATATTTT. The complete variable domain, with remaining parts taken from reference TRBV28 and TRBJ1-3, reads DVKVTQSSRYLVKRTGEKVFLECVQDMDHENMFWYRQDPGLGLRLIYFSYDVKMKEKGDIPEGYSVSREKKERFSLILESASTNQTSMYLCASTLGTGKASGNTIYFGEGSWLTVV.

The gene calls are TRBV4-2 and TRBJ2-1; 13 bases are a match to TRBD2. From germline, CDR1 is LGHNA and CDR2 YNFKEQ. With V trimmed by 4 bases and J by 7 bases, 4 bases remained unmatched. This CDR3 region has 15 residues. The CDR3: CASSPGLAGVNEQFF. CDR3 bases: TGTGCCAGCAGCCCCGGACTAGCGGGAGTAAATGAGCAGTTCTTC.